Below, one TCR beta chain is given with its context. Assay used: immunoSEQ multiplex PCR; TCRdb lists only in-frame clones, some missing. Among some 100,000 clones listed, 92% were seen once. The data belong to a study of T cell changes during pregnancy in multiple sclerosis. The CDR3 runs 13 residues. Germline CDR1 LNHDA, CDR2 SQIVND (reference sequence). The germline V and J ends were trimmed by 5 bases and 2 bases, with 9 bases remaining between them. The input for sequencing was peripheral blood, taken after pregnancy. The receptor's source is a female donor with multiple sclerosis, enrolled in a pregnancy study. The chain joins TRBV19 to TRBJ1-2, with D uncertain. CDR3 region: CASSVTENYGYTF. The CDR3 nucleotides read TGTGCCAGTAGTGTAACGGAGAACTATGGCTACACCTTC.